The 9 T cell receptor beta chains reported below all come from one sample, sequenced in a study of Ad26.COV2.S vaccination and SARS-CoV-2 variants. Assay used: immunoSEQ multiplex PCR; TCRdb lists only in-frame clones, some missing. The repertoire holds 350,000 to 500,000 clones, with about 88% as singletons. As to treatment: 15 to 20 received Ad26.COV2.S at low or high dose, single or two shots; several received placebo; per-sample allocation not given. Day 63 following the first vaccine or placebo injection was when the samples were taken. This specimen consisted of peripheral blood, obtained in a trial of Ad26.COV2.S vaccine versus placebo. These receptor sequences come from a person between 18 and 60 years old who received the Ad26.COV2.S COVID-19 vaccine or a placebo.

This clone was recorded once. This chain links TRBV7-2 with TRBJ1-6; D remains unclear. V gave up 0 bases and J gave up 8 bases, with 8 bases separating them. CDR1 is SGHTA, CDR2 FQGNSA, per germline. The CDR3 totals 14 residues. CDR3 DNA: TGTGCCAGCAGCTTAGCGCGAAAGGATTCACCCCTCCACTTT. Protein product: CASSLARKDSPLHF.

V usage is TRBV18 and J usage is TRBJ1-2; 7 positions agree with TRBD1. Germline V gene lookup returns CDR1 KGHSH and CDR2 LQKENI. The CDR3 has 15 amino acids. V dropped 2 bases and J dropped 2; count of bases not matched to a gene: 5. The CDR3 is CASSPGGQRNYGYTF. CDR3 nucleotide sequence: TGTGCCAGCTCACCAGGGGGACAGCGAAACTATGGCTACACCTTC. The complete variable domain, with remaining parts taken from reference TRBV18 and TRBJ1-2, reads NAGVMQNPRHLVRRRGQEARLRCSPMKGHSHVYWYRQLPEEGLKFMVYLQKENIIDESGMPKERFSAEFPKEGPSILRIQQVVRGDSAAYFCASSPGGQRNYGYTFGSGTRLTVV.

The chain couples TRBV29-1 to TRBJ2-7; D tentatively reads TRBD1 or TRBD2 (6 bases each). The V end lost 7 bases, the J end lost 2 bases, and 15 bases lay between the germline ends. The CDR3 is 13 amino acids. From germline, CDR1 is SQVTM and CDR2 ANQGSEA. The CDR3 region has the DNA TGCAGCGCACAGGGACTCAATGCCTACGAGCAGTACTTC. Translating it yields CSAQGLNAYEQYF.

The chain has TRBV9 and TRBJ1-6, with D unresolved. CDR1 is SGDLS and CDR2 is YYNGEE in the germline V gene. The ends were cut back, 1 base at V and 8 bases at J, with 10 bases in the middle. This CDR3 has 14 amino acids. The CDR3 loop reads CASSVRSDYSPLHF. The CDR3 DNA reads as TGTGCCAGCAGCGTACGTTCAGATTATTCACCCCTCCACTTT.

The chain recombines TRBV6-5 with TRBJ1-6, with a tentative D call TRBD1 (5 bases). Trimming stripped 2 bases from V and 6 bases from J, with 8 bases between. The germline CDR1 and CDR2 sequences are MNHEY and SVGAGI. CDR3 length: 14 amino acids. CDR3: CASSYRRANSPLHF. The CDR3 nucleotides are TGTGCCAGCAGTTACCGCAGGGCTAATTCACCCCTCCACTTT.

V is TRBV27 and J is TRBJ2-1, with 10 bases aligning to TRBD1. The CDR3 covers 16 residues. CDR1 is MNHEY and CDR2 is SMNVEV in the germline V gene (reference sequence). Germline trimming cut 5 bases from V and 7 bases from J; bases unmatched to any gene: 11. CDR3 loop: CASSPGPGQGRNEQFF. As DNA, the CDR3 is TGTGCCAGCAGTCCCGGACCGGGACAGGGGCGGAATGAGCAGTTCTTC.

This rearrangement joins TRBV4-3 to TRBJ1-1; weak D call: TRBD1 (6 bases). V was pared by 3 bases and J by 1 base, with 15 bases between. Germline V lookup: CDR1 LGHNA, CDR2 YSLEER. The CDR3 has 16 residues. The DNA of the CDR3 is TGCGCCAGCAGCCAGTCGCCGGGACACAGGAACACTGAAGCTTTCTTT. As protein: CASSQSPGHRNTEAFF.

The chain combines TRBV10-3 with TRBJ1-1, with no clear D. The V end was cut by 7 bases, the J end by 0 bases, with 18 bases between. The CDR3 runs to 16 residues. The germline CDR1 and CDR2 sequences are ENHRY and SYGVKD. The CDR3 sequence is CAIKGSWAGLNTEAFF. CDR3 in DNA: TGTGCCATCAAGGGTTCATGGGCAGGACTGAACACTGAAGCTTTCTTT.

In its sample, this clone was seen a few times. CDR3 sequence (DNA): TGTGCCAGCAGCTTTGGGTACCCCTCTGGAAACACCATATATTTT. Amino acid sequence: CASSFGYPSGNTIYF. The J gene is TRBJ1-3, the V gene TRBV7-9, with D unclear. This CDR3 is 15 amino acids long. Germline V lookup: CDR1 SEHNR, CDR2 FQNEAQ (reference sequence). The ends were cut back, 3 bases at V and 0 bases at J, with 9 bases in the middle.